This is a list of T cell receptor beta chains from one sample in a study of T cells after somatic rescue of genetic block. TCRdb's copy holds only in-frame clones and misses some; the assay was immunoSEQ multiplex PCR. The sample lists about 120,000 clones; 80% to 95% were seen once. The sample was peripheral blood mononuclear cells (PBMCs). These receptors all come from a woman aged 18-35 years. Each CDR3 is given with its conserved first and last residue. The order of the fields is V gene, J gene, clone size, D gene, CDR3 DNA, CDR3 protein. D genes are given only for firm matches. Some rows mark clone size as missing; the rest say once, few, many or name a class of expanded clone.

TRBV7-2	TRBJ2-3	-	-	TGTGCCAGCAGCCCATACGCTCTCTACACAGATACGCAGTATTTT	CASSPYALYTDTQYF
TRBV11-2	TRBJ2-5	-	TRBD2	TGTGCCAGCAGCCCCGGACTAGCGGACCAAGAGACCCAGTACTTC	CASSPGLADQETQYF
TRBV6-1	TRBJ2-3	-	-	TGTGCCAGCAGTGTTAGCACCACCAGCACAGATACGCAGTATTTT	CASSVSTTSTDTQYF
TRBV5-4	TRBJ2-3	-	-	TGTGCCAGCAGCCAAGGGACTAGCACAGATACGCAGTATTTT	CASSQGTSTDTQYF
TRBV4-3	TRBJ2-2	-	-	TGCGCCAGCAGCCAAGCCGGAACAGAGGCCGGGGAGCTGTTTTTT	CASSQAGTEAGELFF
TRBV15	TRBJ2-7	-	-	TGTGCCACCAGCAGAGATCGGCGGGGCTCCCTTATGGCTGAGCAGTACTTC	CATSRDRRGSLMAEQYF
TRBV25-1	TRBJ1-2	-	-	TGTGCCAGCAGTGATACAGGGAGCGGCTACACCTTC	CASSDTGSGYTF
TRBV21-1	TRBJ2-7	-	-	TGTGCCAGCAGCAAAAGTGCAGGGGCCTACGAGCAGTACTTC	CASSKSAGAYEQYF
TRBV11-2	TRBJ1-3	-	-	TGTGCCAGCAGCTTTCTTACACTTGACGGCTCTGGAAACACCATATATTTT	CASSFLTLDGSGNTIYF
TRBV18	TRBJ2-7	-	-	TGTGCCAGCTCACCCGATATGAACTCCTACGAGCAGTACTTC	CASSPDMNSYEQYF
TRBV6-5	TRBJ1-1	-	TRBD1	TGTGCCAGCAGTTACCCCAACAGGGGAGGGGAAGCTTTCTTT	CASSYPNRGGEAFF
TRBV18	TRBJ2-2	-	TRBD1	TGTGCCAGCTCACCGAAGACAGGGCTTAGCGGGGAGCTGTTTTTT	CASSPKTGLSGELFF
TRBV11-2	TRBJ2-3	-	-	TGTGCCAGCAGCCGGGGTGCAGATACGCAGTATTTT	CASSRGADTQYF
TRBV7-2	TRBJ2-7	-	TRBD2	TGTGCCAGCCGCTCCGGGGGGGGATACGAGCAGTACTTC	CASRSGGGYEQYF
TRBV28	TRBJ1-5	-	-	TGTGCCAGCAGAGAGGGTGGGGTTCGCAATCAGCCCCAGCATTTT	CASREGGVRNQPQHF
TRBV7-9	TRBJ1-3	-	-	TGTGCCAGCAGCGTTAGGCGGTCTCTGGGAAACACCATATATTTT	CASSVRRSLGNTIYF
TRBV11-2	TRBJ2-2	once	TRBD2	TGTGCCAGCAGCTTAGTCGGCCGGGGGGGCCGTACCGGGGAGCTGTTTTTT	CASSLVGRGGRTGELFF
TRBV9	TRBJ1-6	-	-	TGTGCCAGCAGCCCCCCTAGCCCCCTCCACTTT	CASSPPSPLHF
TRBV10-3	TRBJ2-7	-	TRBD2	TGTGCCATCAGTGAAAGCGGGGGCTCCTACGAGCAGTACTTC	CAISESGGSYEQYF
TRBV30	TRBJ1-1	-	-	TGTGCCTCTTCAAGGGGGGGAGAGACTGAAGCTTTCTTT	CASSRGGETEAFF
TRBV25-1	TRBJ2-1	-	-	TGTGCCAGCAGTGAAGGGACAAGCCCCTACAATGAGCAGTTCTTC	CASSEGTSPYNEQFF
TRBV27	TRBJ2-1	-	-	TGTGCCAGCAGTTTATCGTCCACCGGGGGTTACAATGAGCAGTTCTTC	CASSLSSTGGYNEQFF
TRBV7-6	TRBJ2-2	-	-	TGTGCCAGCAGCCACCGGTCGCGGTTGGCGAACACCGGGGAGCTGTTTTTT	CASSHRSRLANTGELFF
TRBV19	TRBJ1-2	-	-	TGTGCCAGTAAAAATTCGAGGGGATGGGCCAGGGCATTTCAAGGCTACACCTTC	CASKNSRGWARAFQGYTF
TRBV6-5	TRBJ2-6	-	TRBD2	TGTGCCAGCAGTTACTCGCGGGGGTCTGGGGCCAACGTCCTGACTTTC	CASSYSRGSGANVLTF
TRBV28	TRBJ2-7	-	TRBD1	TGTGCCAGCATCTCAGACAGGGGGCGCCGATACGAGCAGTACTTC	CASISDRGRRYEQYF
TRBV28	TRBJ1-1	-	-	TGTGCCAGCAGCTTCCACAGAACGAACACTGAAGCTTTCTTT	CASSFHRTNTEAFF
TRBV27	TRBJ2-1	-	TRBD2	TGTGCCAGCAGTTTGACAGCGGGGCGCATCAATGAGCAGTTCTTC	CASSLTAGRINEQFF
TRBV7-2	TRBJ2-7	-	-	TGTGCCAGCAGCTCGGAGGGAGGGGGGTACGAGCAGTACTTC	CASSSEGGGYEQYF
TRBV5-1	TRBJ2-5	-	TRBD1	TGCGCCAGCAGCTTGATGGGACAGGGGGCTGGAGAGACCCAGTACTTC	CASSLMGQGAGETQYF
TRBV5-6	TRBJ2-2	-	-	TGTGCCAGCAGCTCACAGGGACCGAACACCGGGGAGCTGTTTTTT	CASSSQGPNTGELFF
TRBV5-8	TRBJ2-1	-	-	TGTGCCAGCAGCTCCTGGGAAGGGAGGAATGAGCAGTTCTTC	CASSSWEGRNEQFF